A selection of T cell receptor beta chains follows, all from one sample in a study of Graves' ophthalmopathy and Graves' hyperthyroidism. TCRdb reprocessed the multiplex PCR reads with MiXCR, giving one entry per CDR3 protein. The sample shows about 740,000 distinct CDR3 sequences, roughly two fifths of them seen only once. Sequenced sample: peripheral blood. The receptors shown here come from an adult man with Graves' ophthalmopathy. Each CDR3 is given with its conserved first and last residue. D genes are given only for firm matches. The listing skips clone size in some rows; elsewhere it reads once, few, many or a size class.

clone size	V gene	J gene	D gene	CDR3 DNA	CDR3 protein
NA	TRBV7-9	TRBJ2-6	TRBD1	TGTGCCAGCAGCTATCGCCGGGACAGGTCAAGCCCTGGGGCCAACGTCCTGACTTTC	CASSYRRDRSSPGANVLTF
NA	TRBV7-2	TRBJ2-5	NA	TGTGCCAGCACCTCAAGGGGGGGGTTGGAGACCCAGTACTTC	CASTSRGGLETQYF
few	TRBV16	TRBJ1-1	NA	TGTGCCAGCAGCCGAACAGTCGAGGGCACTGAAGCTTTCTTT	CASSRTVEGTEAFF
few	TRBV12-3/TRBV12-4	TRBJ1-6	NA	TGTGCCAGCAGCCTCCGATCTTTGTATAATTCACCCCTCCACTTT	CASSLRSLYNSPLHF
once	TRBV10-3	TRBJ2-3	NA	TGTGCCATCAGTTCGGGCCATATGGGCACAGATACGCAGTATTTT	CAISSGHMGTDTQYF
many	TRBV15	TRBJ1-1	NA	TGTGCCACCAGCAGTGTCCCGACCAAGAACACTGAAGCTTTCTTT	CATSSVPTKNTEAFF
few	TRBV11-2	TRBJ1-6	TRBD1	TGTGCCAGCAGCTTAATACAGGGGGCGAATTCACCCCTCCACTTT	CASSLIQGANSPLHF
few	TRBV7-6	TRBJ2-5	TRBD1	TGTGCCAGCAGCAATACAGGGGGCGGGGAGACCCAGTACTTC	CASSNTGGGETQYF
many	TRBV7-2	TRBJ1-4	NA	TGTGCCAGCACCCTGGGTTGGGGTGAAAAACTGTTTTTT	CASTLGWGEKLFF
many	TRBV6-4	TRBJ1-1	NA	TGTGCCAGCATGCTGGAACCGAACACTGAAGCTTTCTTT	CASMLEPNTEAFF
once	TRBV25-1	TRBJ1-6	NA	TGTGCCAGTTCCCGGGGGTCCGATAATTCACCCCTCCACTTT	CASSRGSDNSPLHF
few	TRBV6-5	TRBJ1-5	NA	TGTGCCAGCAGCGGCGGGGCCAACAATCAGCCCCAGCATTTT	CASSGGANNQPQHF
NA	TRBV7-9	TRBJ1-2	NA	TGTGCCAGCAGCTCCAGGGACGACTATGGCTACACCTTC	CASSSRDDYGYTF
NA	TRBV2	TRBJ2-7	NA	TGTGTCAGCAGTTTCCAGGGGACGTACGAGCAGTACTTC	CVSSFQGTYEQYF
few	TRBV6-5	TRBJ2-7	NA	TGTGCCAGCAGTGCACAAGCAAAGCAGTACTTC	CASSAQAKQYF
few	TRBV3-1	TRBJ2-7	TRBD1	TGTGCCAGCAGCCAGGCCGGGACAGTCTACGAGCAGTACTTC	CASSQAGTVYEQYF
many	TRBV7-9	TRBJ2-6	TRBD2	TGTGCCAGCAGCCTACTAGCGGGAGGCTCGGCCGGGGCCAACGTCCTGACTTTC	CASSLLAGGSAGANVLTF
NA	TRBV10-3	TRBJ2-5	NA	TGTGCCATCAGTGAGTCCATAAGGGAGACCCAGTACTTC	CAISESIRETQYF
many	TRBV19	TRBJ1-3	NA	TGTGCCAGTAGTATCGGCGGCAGCTCTGGAAACACCATATATTTT	CASSIGGSSGNTIYF
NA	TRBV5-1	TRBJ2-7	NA	TGCGCCAGCAGCTCCCCGCAGGGCTACGAGCAGTACTTC	CASSSPQGYEQYF
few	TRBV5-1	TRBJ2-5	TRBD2	TGCGCCAGCAGCTCCGGGGGGATCTCGTACCAAGAGACCCAGTACTTC	CASSSGGISYQETQYF
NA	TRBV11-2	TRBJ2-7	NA	TGTGCCAGCAGTATCCCTCGACAGGCGGGATACGAGCAGTACTTC	CASSIPRQAGYEQYF
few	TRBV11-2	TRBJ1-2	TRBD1	TGTGCCAGCAGCCAGGGGGGTTATGGGTCCACCTTC	CASSQGGYGSTF
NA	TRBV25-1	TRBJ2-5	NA	TGTGCCAGCAGTGAAGCGCTGGGAATCCAAGAGACCCAGTACTTC	CASSEALGIQETQYF
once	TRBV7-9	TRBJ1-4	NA	TGTGCCAGCACCCAGTCCGACAGGGAAAAACTGTTTTTT	CASTQSDREKLFF
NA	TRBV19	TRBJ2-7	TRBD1	TGTGCCAGTAGTATCGGGACAGGGGGGGTTCGCGAGCAGTACTTC	CASSIGTGGVREQYF
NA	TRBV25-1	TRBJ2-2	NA	TGTGCCAGCAGCTTGAGAGGGTACGGCGGGGAGCTGTTTTTT	CASSLRGYGGELFF
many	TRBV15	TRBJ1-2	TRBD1	TGTGCCACCAAGAGGGACAGGGGAGACTATGGCTACACCTTC	CATKRDRGDYGYTF
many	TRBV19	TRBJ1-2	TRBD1	TGTGCCAGTAGGCCCGGGACAGGCCTAGGCTACACCTTC	CASRPGTGLGYTF
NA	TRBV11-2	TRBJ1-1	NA	TGTGCCAGCAGTTTATTCGGGTTGGGGAACACTGAAGCTTTCTTT	CASSLFGLGNTEAFF
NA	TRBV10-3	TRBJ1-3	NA	TGTGCCAGCAGTCTAGGACCAGGGAGCGCGGACACCATATATTTT	CASSLGPGSADTIYF
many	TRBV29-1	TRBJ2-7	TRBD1	TGCAGCGTTTCGGGACAGGGGGACTACGAGCAGTACTTC	CSVSGQGDYEQYF
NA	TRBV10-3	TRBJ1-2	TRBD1	TGTGCCAGCAGCTTTCAGGGACAGGGTTATGGCTACACCTTC	CASSFQGQGYGYTF
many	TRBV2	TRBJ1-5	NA	TGTGCGGGGGGGAGGGAAGGCCAGCCCCAGCATTTT	CAGGREGQPQHF
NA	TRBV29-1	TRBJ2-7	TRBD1	TGCAGCGCACTCATCGGGACAGGGTCGCAGAACGAGCAGTACTTC	CSALIGTGSQNEQYF
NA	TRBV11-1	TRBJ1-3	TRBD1	TGTGCCAGCAGCTCGGGACAGGGGGCGTTTGGAAACGCCATATATTTT	CASSSGQGAFGNAIYF
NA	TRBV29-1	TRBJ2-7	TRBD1	TGCAGCAGTGGCCGGGACAGTTTCGACGAGCAGTACTTC	CSSGRDSFDEQYF
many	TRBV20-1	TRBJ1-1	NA	TGCAGTGCTAGAGGCGAGTGGACTGAAGCTTTCTTT	CSARGEWTEAFF
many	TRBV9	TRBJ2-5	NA	TGTGCCAGCAGCGTACGGTCAAAAGAGACCCAGTACTTC	CASSVRSKETQYF
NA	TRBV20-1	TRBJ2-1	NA	TGCAGTGCTAGAGACCGGGTCCCGAATGAGCAGTTCTTC	CSARDRVPNEQFF
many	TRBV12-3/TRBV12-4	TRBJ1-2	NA	TGTGCCAGCAAAACGTTGGGGGGCTATGGCTACACCTTC	CASKTLGGYGYTF
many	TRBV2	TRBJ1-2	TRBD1	TGTGCCAGCAGCAAGGGGACAGGGTTCGACTATGGCTACACCTTC	CASSKGTGFDYGYTF
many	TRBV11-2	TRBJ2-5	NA	TGTGCCAGCAGGCCCGGACTTTCCCCGGAGACCCAGTACTTC	CASRPGLSPETQYF
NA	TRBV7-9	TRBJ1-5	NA	TGCGCCAGCAGCGCTCCGGGACAAGGCAATCAGCCCCAGCATTTT	CASSAPGQGNQPQHF
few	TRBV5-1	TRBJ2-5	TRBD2	TGCGCCAGCAGCACGGGACTAGCGGCCAGAGAGACCCAGTACTTC	CASSTGLAARETQYF
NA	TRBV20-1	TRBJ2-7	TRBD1	TGCAGTGTGGACAGGGCATACGAGCAGTACTTC	CSVDRAYEQYF
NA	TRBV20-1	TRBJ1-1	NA	TGCAGTGCTAGTTCCACACGGAACACTGAAGCTTTCTTT	CSASSTRNTEAFF
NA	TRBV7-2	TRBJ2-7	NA	TGTGCCAGCAGCTACGACAGGGACTTCTACGAGCAGTACTTC	CASSYDRDFYEQYF
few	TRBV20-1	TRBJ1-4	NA	TGCAGTGCTAGAGATGACGCAAAACTGTTTTTT	CSARDDAKLFF
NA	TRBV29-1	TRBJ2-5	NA	TGCAGCGTTGAATTATCTGTACAGCAAGAGACCCAGTACTTC	CSVELSVQQETQYF
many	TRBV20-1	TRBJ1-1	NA	TGCAGTGCCCGGAGAGGGGACACTGAAGCTTTCTTT	CSARRGDTEAFF
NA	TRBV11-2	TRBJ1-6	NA	TGTGCCAGCAGCTTTAGGAGCTCCTATAATTCACCCCTCCACTTT	CASSFRSSYNSPLHF
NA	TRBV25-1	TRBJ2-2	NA	TGTGCCAGCAGCCGGACGGAGGGAACCGGGGAGCTGTTTTTT	CASSRTEGTGELFF
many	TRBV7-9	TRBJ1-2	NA	TGTGCCAGCAGCTTATCGGGGGCTAACTATGGCTACACCTTC	CASSLSGANYGYTF
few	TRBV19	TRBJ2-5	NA	TGTGCCAGTAGTGAAGGCGGGGTGAGTCAAGAGACCCAGTACTTC	CASSEGGVSQETQYF